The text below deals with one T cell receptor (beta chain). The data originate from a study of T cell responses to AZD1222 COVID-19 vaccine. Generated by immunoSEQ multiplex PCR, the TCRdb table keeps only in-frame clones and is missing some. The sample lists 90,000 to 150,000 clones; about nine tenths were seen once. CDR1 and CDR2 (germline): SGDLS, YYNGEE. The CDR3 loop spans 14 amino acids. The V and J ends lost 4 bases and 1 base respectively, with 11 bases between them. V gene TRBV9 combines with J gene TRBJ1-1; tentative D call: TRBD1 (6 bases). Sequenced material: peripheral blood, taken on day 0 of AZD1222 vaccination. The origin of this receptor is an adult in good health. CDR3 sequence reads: CASSPRGGNTEAFF. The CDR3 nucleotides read TGTGCCAGCAGCCCCAGGGGAGGGAACACTGAAGCTTTCTTT.